One sample yielded the 5 T cell receptor beta chains listed below, sequenced in a study of CD8 T cells in Susac syndrome. With random hexamers, reverse transcription was performed on roughly 0.45 to 1 ug of RNA. Each CDR3 protein gets one entry after TCRdb re-called the immunoSEQ multiplex PCR reads with MiXCR. The sample contains approximately 120,000 distinct CDR3 sequences, about 93% of which appear only once. Sequenced input: CD4+ T cells from PBMCs. These receptor sequences come from a human donor in good health.

The chain joins TRBV29-1 to TRBJ1-1; D call uncertain. The germline CDR1 and CDR2 sequences are SQVTM and ANQGSEA. CDR3 size: 13 residues. V gave up 8 bases and J gave up 3 bases, with 16 bases separating them. CDR3 loop: CSSRPSTYTEAFF. The DNA for the CDR3 is TGCAGCTCGAGACCGAGTACGTACACTGAAGCTTTCTTT.

The chain carries TRBV5-1 and TRBJ1-2, with 8 nucleotides matching TRBD1. This CDR3 has 14 residues. CDR1 is SGHRS, CDR2 YFSETQ, per germline. Trimming cost V 4 bases and J 3 bases; bases outside gene matches: 5. CDR3 loop: CASSVQGADYGYTF. The DNA for the CDR3 is TGCGCCAGCAGCGTCCAGGGGGCGGACTATGGCTACACCTTC. Looking up the rest from reference TRBV5-1 and TRBJ1-2 gives the full variable domain: KAGVTQTPRYLIKTRGQQVTLSCSPISGHRSVSWYQQTPGQGLQFLFEYFSETQRNKGNFPGRFSGRQFSNSRSEMNVSTLELGDSALYLCASSVQGADYGYTFGSGTRLTVV.

V gene TRBV6-5 combines with J gene TRBJ2-4, with D tentatively TRBD2 (5 bases). The germline CDR1 and CDR2 sequences are MNHEY and SVGAGI. There are 17 residues in the CDR3. Trimming removed 0 bases at V and 0 bases at J, with 12 bases between. The CDR3 reads CASSYSTGNIAKNIQYF. The DNA for the CDR3 is TGTGCCAGCAGTTACTCGACCGGGAATATAGCCAAAAACATTCAGTACTTC.

The V and J genes are TRBV5-4 and TRBJ1-3; possibly TRBD1 for D (6 bases). The CDR3 totals 16 residues. V was pared by 3 bases and J by 0 bases, with 13 bases between. Germline lookup yields CDR1 SGHNT and CDR2 YYREEE (reference sequence). The DNA of the CDR3 is TGTGCCAGCAGCTCTGGACAGCAGAGCTCTGGAAACACCATATATTTT. As protein: CASSSGQQSSGNTIYF.

The genes are TRBV25-1 and TRBJ1-4; D gene ambiguous. This CDR3 has 16 amino acids. Per the germline V gene, CDR1 is MGHDK and CDR2 is SYGVNS. V was shortened by 2 bases and J by 8 bases, with 18 bases between the two germline ends. The CDR3 reads CASSEGFTVEREKLFF. The CDR3 DNA is TGTGCCAGCAGTGAAGGATTCACGGTGGAGAGGGAAAAACTGTTTTTT.